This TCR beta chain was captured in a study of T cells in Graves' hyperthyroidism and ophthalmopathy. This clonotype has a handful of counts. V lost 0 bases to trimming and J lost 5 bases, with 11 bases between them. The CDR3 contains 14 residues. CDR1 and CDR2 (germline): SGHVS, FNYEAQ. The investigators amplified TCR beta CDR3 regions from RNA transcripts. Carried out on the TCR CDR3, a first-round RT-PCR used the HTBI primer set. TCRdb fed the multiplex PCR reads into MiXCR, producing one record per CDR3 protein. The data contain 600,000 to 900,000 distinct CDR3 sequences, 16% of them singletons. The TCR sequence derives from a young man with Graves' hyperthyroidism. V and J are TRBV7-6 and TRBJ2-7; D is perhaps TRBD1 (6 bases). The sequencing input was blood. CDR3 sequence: CASSLADRFNEQYF. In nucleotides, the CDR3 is TGTGCCAGCAGCTTAGCCGACAGGTTCAACGAGCAGTACTTC.